One and the same sample provided the 11 T cell receptor beta chains below, sequenced in a study of blood T cells in healthy people across ages. A second roughly 7 to 12 cycle PCR used barcoded and J-beta primers. In TCRdb, the 5' RACE reads were re-called with MiXCR into one record per CDR3 protein. The profile shows hundreds of thousands of distinct CDR3 sequences, less than 40% of them singletons. Sequenced sample: blood. Receptors originate from a woman at least 80 years old in good health.

Comment on this clonotype: Possible read error: a much larger clone is one base away. This chain joins TRBV5-1 and TRBJ2-1; 9 nucleotides agree with TRBD1. CDR3 length: 15 residues. Germline V gene data show CDR1 as SGHRS and CDR2 as YFSETQ. The DNA for the CDR3 is TGCGCCAGCAGCTTGGGGGACAGGGCCTTCAATGAGCAGTGCTTC. Protein product: CASSLGDRAFNEQCF.

This clonotype was counted at least ten times. This rearrangement joins TRBV20-1 to TRBJ1-2, with D perhaps matching TRBD1 (6 bases). The V gene lost 6 bases and the J gene lost 4 bases, with 21 bases spanning the gap. Germline V gives CDR1 DFQATT, CDR2 SNEGSKA (reference sequence). The CDR3 has 15 amino acids. In DNA, the CDR3 is TGCAGTGCGACGTCTGCAGGGGCTGGGGTCTATGGCTACACCTTC. Its protein product is CSATSAGAGVYGYTF.

This clonotype was detected ten times or more. The chain carries TRBV6-2 or TRBV6-3 and TRBJ2-7, with TRBD1 matching 7 bases. From germline, CDR1 is MNHEY and CDR2 SVGEGT. This CDR3 has 17 residues. Unmatched junction bases numbered 11, after V lost 2 bases and J lost 1 base. CDR3: CASSYTRRAGGSYEQYF. CDR3 coding DNA: TGTGCCAGCAGTTACACCCGCCGCGCAGGGGGTTCCTACGAGCAGTACTTC.

The rearrangement uses TRBV6-1 and TRBJ1-1; maybe TRBD1 (5 bases). This CDR3 contains 15 residues. CDR1 and CDR2 (germline): MNHNS, SASEGT. The V gene lost 0 bases and the J gene lost 4 bases, with 12 bases spanning the gap. Here the CDR3 reads CASSEADTRFTEAFF. The CDR3 nucleotides are TGTGCCAGCAGTGAAGCGGACACCCGATTCACTGAAGCTTTCTTT.

Points on this clonotype: Possible read error: a much larger clone is one base away. CDR3 region: CASSQCLFPEQYF. The CDR3 bases are TGTGCCAGCAGCCAATGCCTCTTCCCTGAGCAGTACTTC. V usage is TRBV16 and J usage is TRBJ2-7; D ambiguous. Trimming shortened V by 1 base and J by 7 bases, and 11 bases separated the two germline ends. The length of the CDR3 is 13 residues. CDR1 is KGHSY and CDR2 is FQNENV in the germline V gene.

Turning to this clonotype: Relative to the germline gene, one junction end is altered; a read error may explain this. The V call is TRBV12-3 or TRBV12-4, the J call TRBJ2-1; the match to TRBD2 covers 7 bases. This CDR3 is built from 15 residues. The CDR3 is CASTGRQGADNERFF. CDR3 DNA sequence: TGTGCCAGCACCGGGAGGCAAGGGGCCGACAATGAGCGGTTCTTC.

This rearrangement joins TRBV12-3 or TRBV12-4 to TRBJ2-4; 14 nucleotides align to TRBD2. Judging by the DNA end, TRBJ2-7 fits better; the J call may be wrong. This CDR3 is built from 15 residues. The CDR3 is CASSKGLAGANEQYF. Here the CDR3 DNA reads TGTGCCAGCAGTAAGGGACTAGCGGGAGCTAACGAGCAGTACTTC.

Notes on this clonotype: One end of the junction is discordant with germline, which a read error may explain. This rearrangement joins TRBV12-3 or TRBV12-4 to TRBJ2-3, with D unresolved. CDR3 size: 15 residues. CDR3 in DNA: TGTACCAGCAGCATTGGAGAGCCCCTCCGTAATACGCAGTATTTT. It yields the protein CTSSIGEPLRNTQYF.

This clonotype was counted ten times or more. A clone one base away is much larger, so this may be a read error. This rearrangement joins TRBV5-6 to TRBJ2-7; the D gene is possibly TRBD1 (6 bases). CDR3 length: 14 residues. Germline CDR1 and CDR2: SGHDT and YYEEEE. The ends were cut back, 3 bases at V and 3 bases at J, with 13 bases in the middle. The CDR3 spells CASSWATGRYEQYF. The CDR3, as DNA: TGTGCCAGCAGCTGGGCCACAGGGCGCTACGAGCAGTACTTC.

There are a few counts of this clonotype. A much larger clone differs from this one at a single base, so this may be a read error. The V and J genes are TRBV10-3 and TRBJ2-3; 12 nucleotides align to TRBD2. The trim removed 7 bases at V and 8 bases at J, leaving 7 bases unmatched. There are 14 residues in the CDR3. CDR1 and CDR2 from the germline V gene are ENHRY and SYGVKD. The CDR3 region has the DNA TGTGCCATCAACCAACTAGCGGGGGGTCGTACGCAGTATTTT. Amino acid sequence: CAINQLAGGRTQYF.

This clonotype was found many times. The CDR3 sequence is CAISERGSGRKISYEQYF. CDR3 coding DNA: TGTGCCATCAGTGAGAGGGGATCGGGACGGAAGATCTCCTACGAGCAGTACTTC. The chain recombines TRBV10-3 with TRBJ2-7; tentatively, D is TRBD1 or TRBD2 (5 bases each). The germline V and J ends were trimmed by 2 bases and 0 bases, with 20 bases remaining between them. Germline loops: CDR1 ENHRY, CDR2 SYGVKD. The CDR3 runs 18 residues.